This is a list of T cell receptor beta chains from one sample in a study of OX40 agonist ivuxolimab in advanced cancers. Produced via immunoSEQ multiplex PCR; TCRdb's table is partial and in-frame only. The data show roughly 62,000 clones, with 91% seen just once and about 4.1% held by the top ten. The source was CD4+ or CD8+ T cells sorted from blood, collected in a trial of the OX40 agonist ivuxolimab. The receptors were gathered from an adult with an advanced solid tumor such as melanoma, head and neck, liver or kidney cancer. CDR3s include the opening cysteine and the closing phenylalanine or tryptophan. D genes are given only for firm matches. Size is omitted from some rows. Given values are once, few, many or a class for expanded clones.

TRBJ2-7,TRBV7-6,.,once,TGTGCCAGCAGCTTAGTCCTTGGGGACGAGCAGTACTTC,CASSLVLGDEQYF
TRBJ1-1,TRBV28,.,.,TGTGCCAGCAGAGCCCTTGAGTTGGGGAACACTGAAGCTTTCTTT,CASRALELGNTEAFF
TRBJ2-3,TRBV11-2,.,.,TGTGCCAGCAGCTTTTTGCCCTGGGACGGAGACTTGAGGGATACGCAGTATTTT,CASSFLPWDGDLRDTQYF
TRBJ2-3,TRBV7-3,.,.,TGTGCCAGCAGCTTAACGCAGAGTTACACAGATACGCAGTATTTT,CASSLTQSYTDTQYF
TRBJ2-7,TRBV5-8,TRBD2,.,TGTGCCAGCAGCTCGCAAGTGGCGGGAGGCCGATACGAGCAGTACTTC,CASSSQVAGGRYEQYF
TRBJ2-5,TRBV11-2,.,.,TGTGCCAGCAGCTTAGACTTTGGGGGCGGAGAGACCCAGTACTTC,CASSLDFGGGETQYF
TRBJ2-3,TRBV28,.,.,TGTGCCAGCAGCATGGACAGTCTAGGGGCAGATACGCAGTATTTT,CASSMDSLGADTQYF
TRBJ2-7,TRBV11-2,.,.,TGTGCCAGCAGCTTACCGGGGGCCTACGAGCAGTACTTC,CASSLPGAYEQYF
TRBJ2-2,TRBV4-3,.,.,TGCGCCAGCAGCCAAGAGTCAGCGACGACGAACACCGGGGAGCTGTTTTTT,CASSQESATTNTGELFF
TRBJ2-3,TRBV4-1,.,.,TGCGCCAGCAGCCAAGGATGGAGGGAAGGCACAGATACGCAGTATTTT,CASSQGWREGTDTQYF
TRBJ2-1,TRBV5-1,.,once,TGCGCCAGCAGCTCGGGACTTGAGGCCTACAATGAGCAGTTCTTC,CASSSGLEAYNEQFF
TRBJ2-7,TRBV27,.,.,TGTGCCAGCAGTTTAGAAACCCAGGCTGACGAGCAGTACTTC,CASSLETQADEQYF
TRBJ2-7,TRBV5-4,.,.,TGTGCCAGCAGCTTACGACACGGTAATTTCTACGAGCAGTACTTC,CASSLRHGNFYEQYF
TRBJ2-5,TRBV2,TRBD1,.,TGTGCCAGCAGTGAAAAATTACGACAGGGTGTTAGGGAGACCCAGTACTTC,CASSEKLRQGVRETQYF
TRBJ2-1,TRBV19,.,.,TGTGCCAGTAATGCGGGCAATGAGCAGTTCTTC,CASNAGNEQFF
TRBJ2-5,TRBV5-8,.,.,TGTGCCAGCAGCTTGGGAGGGTTGGAGACCCAGTACTTC,CASSLGGLETQYF
TRBJ2-7,TRBV7-6,.,.,TGTGCCAGCAGCTTAGAAGTCAGCGCCTACGAGCAGTACTTC,CASSLEVSAYEQYF
TRBJ2-1,TRBV19,TRBD2,.,TGTGCCAGTAGTGCTAGCGGGGTTGAGCAGTTCTTC,CASSASGVEQFF
TRBJ1-2,TRBV7-9,.,.,TGTGCCAGCAGCTTGAGGAATGGGGGGCCCCCGCGGGGCTACACCTTC,CASSLRNGGPPRGYTF
TRBJ1-5,TRBV6-5,.,.,TGTGCCAGCAGTCTTACACCTTATAGCAATCAGCCCCAGCATTTT,CASSLTPYSNQPQHF
TRBJ2-5,TRBV19,TRBD1,.,TGTACCAGTAGCGACAGGGCCGAGACCCAGTACTTC,CTSSDRAETQYF
TRBJ2-3,TRBV28,TRBD2,.,TGTGCCAGCAGTTTATCACGGGAGGGCCTAAATACGCAGTATTTT,CASSLSREGLNTQYF
TRBJ2-1,TRBV9,.,.,TGTGCCAGCAGCTCAGGCTCCTACAATGAGCAGTTCTTC,CASSSGSYNEQFF
TRBJ1-1,TRBV19,TRBD1,.,TGTGCCAGCCTTCGTGGACAGGAGAACACTGAAGCTTTCTTT,CASLRGQENTEAFF
TRBJ2-3,TRBV5-6,TRBD2,.,TGTGCCAGCAGTCCCGGGACTAGCGTAGCAGATACGCAGTATTTT,CASSPGTSVADTQYF
TRBJ2-2,TRBV19,.,.,TGTGCCAGTAGTATAAATCCGGGAACCGGGGAGCTGTTTTTT,CASSINPGTGELFF
TRBJ1-1,TRBV27,.,.,TGTGCCAGCAGTTTATTTGGGGGAGGGTTTGTGAACACTGAAGCTTTCTTT,CASSLFGGGFVNTEAFF
TRBJ2-7,TRBV27,.,.,TGTGCCAGCAGTTTGAGGAAAACCTACGAGCAGTACTTC,CASSLRKTYEQYF
TRBJ2-5,TRBV9,TRBD2,.,TGTGCCAGCAGCGTAGCGGGGACTACGCAAGAGACCCAGTACTTC,CASSVAGTTQETQYF
TRBJ2-2,TRBV10-1,.,.,TGCGCCAGTTCCCCCTCGGACACCTACACCGGGGAGCTGTTTTTT,CASSPSDTYTGELFF
TRBJ1-1,TRBV7-9,.,.,TGTGCCAGCAGCTCGGGGACTCGGAACACTGAAGCTTTCTTT,CASSSGTRNTEAFF
TRBJ2-5,TRBV30,.,.,TGTGCCTGGAGTGCTAGCGTCCAAGAGACCCAGTACTTC,CAWSASVQETQYF
TRBJ2-1,TRBV19,.,.,TGTGCCAGTAGTATAGGACAAAGGGAGCAGTTCTTC,CASSIGQREQFF
TRBJ2-5,TRBV9,TRBD2,.,TGTGCCAGCAGCGTATTGGGTAGCGGGAGCCAAGAGACCCAGTACTTC,CASSVLGSGSQETQYF
TRBJ2-7,TRBV20-1,.,.,TGCAGTGCTAGACCAGGGTACGAGCAGTACTTC,CSARPGYEQYF
TRBJ2-1,TRBV19,.,once,TGTGCCAGTACCCTGGGGGCGGGTTCCTACAATGAGCAGTTCTTC,CASTLGAGSYNEQFF
TRBJ2-7,TRBV7-2,.,.,TGTGCCAGCAGCTTAGCGCGCGGGGCTTACGAGCAGTACTTC,CASSLARGAYEQYF
TRBJ2-2,TRBV9,TRBD2,.,TGTGCCAGCAGCGTAGAGGCTAGCGGGGGCACCGGGGAGCTGTTTTTT,CASSVEASGGTGELFF
TRBJ2-1,TRBV21-1,.,.,TGTGCCAGCAGCAATGGCCTAGCGGGAGGGCCTGGTGAGCAGTTCTTC,CASSNGLAGGPGEQFF
TRBJ1-1,TRBV11-2,.,.,TGTGCCAGCAGCTTAGATCTGGCGAAGAACACTGAAGCTTTCTTT,CASSLDLAKNTEAFF
TRBJ2-3,TRBV30,.,.,TGTGCCTGGAGTGTGCTAGAGACAGATACGCAGTATTTT,CAWSVLETDTQYF
TRBJ2-5,TRBV28,.,.,TGTGCCAGCAGTTTATCCCCCGTGGGTGCGGAGACCCAGTACTTC,CASSLSPVGAETQYF
TRBJ2-5,TRBV6-5,.,.,TGTGCCAGCAGTCTCAAGGACAGCCAAGAGACCCAGTACTTC,CASSLKDSQETQYF
TRBJ2-7,TRBV13,.,.,TGTGCCAGCAGCACCCCGGGTCTCTCCTACGAGCAGTACTTC,CASSTPGLSYEQYF
TRBJ2-1,TRBV7-9,.,.,TGTGCCAGCAGCGTACAAGATTCGGATGAGCAGTTCTTC,CASSVQDSDEQFF
TRBJ2-1,TRBV4-3,.,.,TGCGCCAGCAGCCCCTCGTGGAGGCAGGCCGGCGGTGAGCAGTTCTTC,CASSPSWRQAGGEQFF
TRBJ2-7,TRBV5-1,TRBD2,.,TGCGCCAGCAGAAGAGCGGGAGAGGCCGAGCAGTACTTC,CASRRAGEAEQYF